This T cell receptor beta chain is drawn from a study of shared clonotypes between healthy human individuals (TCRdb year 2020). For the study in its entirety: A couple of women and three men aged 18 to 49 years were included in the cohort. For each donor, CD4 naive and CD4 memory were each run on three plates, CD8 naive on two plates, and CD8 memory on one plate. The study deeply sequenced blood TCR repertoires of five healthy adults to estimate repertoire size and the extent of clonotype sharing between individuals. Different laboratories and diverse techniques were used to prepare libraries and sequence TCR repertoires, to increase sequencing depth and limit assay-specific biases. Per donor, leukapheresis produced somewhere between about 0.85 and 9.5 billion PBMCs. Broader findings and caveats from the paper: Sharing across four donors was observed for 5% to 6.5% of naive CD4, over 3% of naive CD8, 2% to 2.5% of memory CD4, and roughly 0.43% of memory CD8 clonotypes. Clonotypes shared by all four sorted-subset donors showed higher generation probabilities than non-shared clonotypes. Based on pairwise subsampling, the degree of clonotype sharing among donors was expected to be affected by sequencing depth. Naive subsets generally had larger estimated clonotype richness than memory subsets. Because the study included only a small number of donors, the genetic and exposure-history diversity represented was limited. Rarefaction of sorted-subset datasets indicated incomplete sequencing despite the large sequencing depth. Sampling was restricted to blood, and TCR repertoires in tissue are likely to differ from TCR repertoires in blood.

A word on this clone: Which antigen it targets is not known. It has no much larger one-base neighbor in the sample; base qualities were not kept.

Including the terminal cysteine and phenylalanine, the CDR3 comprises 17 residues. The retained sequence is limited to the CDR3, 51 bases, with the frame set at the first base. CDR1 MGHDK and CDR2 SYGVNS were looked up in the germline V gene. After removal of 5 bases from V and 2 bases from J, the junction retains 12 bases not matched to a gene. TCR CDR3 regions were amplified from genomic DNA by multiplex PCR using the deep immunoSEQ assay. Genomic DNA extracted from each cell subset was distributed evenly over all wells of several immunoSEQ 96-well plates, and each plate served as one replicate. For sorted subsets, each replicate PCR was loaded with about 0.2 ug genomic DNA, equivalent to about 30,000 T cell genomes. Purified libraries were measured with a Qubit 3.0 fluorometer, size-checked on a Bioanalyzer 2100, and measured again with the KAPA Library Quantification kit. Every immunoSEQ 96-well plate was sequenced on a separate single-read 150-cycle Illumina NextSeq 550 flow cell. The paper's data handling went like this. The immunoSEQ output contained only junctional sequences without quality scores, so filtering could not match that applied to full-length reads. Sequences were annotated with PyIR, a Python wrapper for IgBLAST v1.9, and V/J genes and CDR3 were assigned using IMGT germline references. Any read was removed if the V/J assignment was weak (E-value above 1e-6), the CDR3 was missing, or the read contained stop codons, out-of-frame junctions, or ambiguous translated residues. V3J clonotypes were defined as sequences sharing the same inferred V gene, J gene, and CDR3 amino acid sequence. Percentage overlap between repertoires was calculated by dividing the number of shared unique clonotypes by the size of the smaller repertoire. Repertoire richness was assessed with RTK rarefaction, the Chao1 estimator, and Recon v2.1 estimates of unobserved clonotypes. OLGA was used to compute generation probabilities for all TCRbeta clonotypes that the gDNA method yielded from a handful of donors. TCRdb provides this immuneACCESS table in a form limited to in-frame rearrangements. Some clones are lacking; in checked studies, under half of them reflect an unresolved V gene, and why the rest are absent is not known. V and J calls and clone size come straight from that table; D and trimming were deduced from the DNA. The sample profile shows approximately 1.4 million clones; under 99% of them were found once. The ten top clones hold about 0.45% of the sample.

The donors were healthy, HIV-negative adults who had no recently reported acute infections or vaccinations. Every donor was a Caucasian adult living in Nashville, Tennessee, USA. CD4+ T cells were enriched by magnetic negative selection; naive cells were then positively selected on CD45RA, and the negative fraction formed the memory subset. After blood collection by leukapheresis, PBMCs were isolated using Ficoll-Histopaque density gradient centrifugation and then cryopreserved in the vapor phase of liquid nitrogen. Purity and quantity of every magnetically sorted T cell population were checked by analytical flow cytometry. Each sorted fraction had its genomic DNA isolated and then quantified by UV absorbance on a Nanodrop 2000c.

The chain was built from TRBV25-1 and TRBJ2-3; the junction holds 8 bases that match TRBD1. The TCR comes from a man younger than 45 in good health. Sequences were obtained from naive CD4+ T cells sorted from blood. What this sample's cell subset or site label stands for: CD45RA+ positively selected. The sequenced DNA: TGTGCCAGCAGTTCCCTCAGGGGGCAGGAGAACACAGATACGCAGTATTTT. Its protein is CASSSLRGQENTDTQYF.